This record covers a single T cell receptor beta chain. The data were taken from a study of OX40 agonist ivuxolimab in advanced cancers. The germline V gene has CDR1 SEHNR and CDR2 FQNEAQ (reference sequence). Trimming took 2 bases from V and 7 from J, leaving 17 bases between them. The CDR3 has 15 amino acids. This table comes from immunoSEQ multiplex PCR, and its TCRdb copy is limited to in-frame clones, with some not included. The table includes roughly 80,000 clones, 89% detected once. Specimen: CD4+ or CD8+ T cells sorted from blood, collected in a trial of the OX40 agonist ivuxolimab. The sequence was obtained from an adult with an advanced solid tumor such as melanoma, head and neck, liver or kidney cancer. V and J are TRBV7-9 and TRBJ1-2, with a possible D match to TRBD1 (5 bases). CDR3 residues: CASSLQGIRSPGYTF. CDR3 coding DNA: TGTGCCAGCAGCTTACAGGGAATTCGGAGTCCTGGCTACACCTTC.